These T cell receptor beta chains were read from a single sample in a study of blood T cell repertoires in COVID-19. Some clones are missing from TCRdb's copy, which holds only in-frame ones; the method was immunoSEQ multiplex PCR. The table shows approximately 450,000 clones, with roughly nine tenths occurring only once. Source material: PBMCs or T cells enriched from blood (not recorded which). These receptors all stem from a man aged 25 to 45 who had recovered from COVID-19. The CDR3 runs from the conserved cysteine through the conserved F or W. The D gene is left open where the match is weak. Some rows mark clone size as missing; the rest say once, few, many or name a class of expanded clone.

clone size | CDR3 length | D gene | J gene | V gene | CDR3 DNA | CDR3 protein
- | 17 | - | TRBJ1-6 | TRBV15 | TGTGCCACCAGCAGAGGCGTTTCGGCGGCCTATAATTCACCCCTCCACTTT | CATSRGVSAAYNSPLHF
- | 15 | - | TRBJ2-3 | TRBV7-9 | TGTGCCAGCAGCCAGGACGGGGGGCGCACAGATACGCAGTATTTT | CASSQDGGRTDTQYF
- | 15 | TRBD2 | TRBJ2-7 | TRBV5-6 | TGTGCCAGCATCCTACTAGCGGGAGATGACTACGAGCAGTACTTC | CASILLAGDDYEQYF
- | 15 | TRBD2 | TRBJ2-7 | TRBV11-1 | TGTGCCAGCAGCAAGACTAGCGGGAGAGAATACGAGCAGTACTTC | CASSKTSGREYEQYF
- | 14 | - | TRBJ1-4 | TRBV6-5 | TGTGCCAGCAATATCGGGGGAACTAATGAAAAACTGTTTTTT | CASNIGGTNEKLFF
- | 13 | TRBD1 | TRBJ2-7 | TRBV10-2 | TGCGCCACCGGCGAGGGGGCGGTCCACGAGCAGTACTTC | CATGEGAVHEQYF
- | 13 | TRBD1 | TRBJ2-3 | TRBV29-1 | TGCAGCGGAGGGACAGGGGTCACAGATACGCAGTATTTT | CSGGTGVTDTQYF
- | 15 | - | TRBJ1-6 | TRBV5-1 | TGCGCCAGCAGCTTGTTAGCAGGGAGGGATTCACCCCTCCACTTT | CASSLLAGRDSPLHF
few | 15 | - | TRBJ1-6 | TRBV28 | TGTGCCAGCAGTTTACTAGAACGGTACCATTCACCCCTCCACTTT | CASSLLERYHSPLHF
- | 15 | TRBD1 | TRBJ1-1 | TRBV9 | TGTGCCAGCAGCCCACACAGGGGGGCCGACACTGAAGCTTTCTTT | CASSPHRGADTEAFF
- | 13 | - | TRBJ1-1 | TRBV12-5 | TGTGCTAGTGGTCCATCGGTGAACACTGAAGCTTTCTTT | CASGPSVNTEAFF
- | 17 | TRBD2 | TRBJ2-2 | TRBV27 | TGTGCCAGCAGTGTAAGATCCGGGACTAGCGGCACCGGGGAGCTGTTTTTT | CASSVRSGTSGTGELFF
few | 15 | - | TRBJ1-5 | TRBV7-6 | TGTGCCAGCAGCTTACAGGGGACGGGCAATCAGCCCCAGCATTTT | CASSLQGTGNQPQHF
- | 15 | - | TRBJ1-4 | TRBV19 | TGTGCCAGTAGTATACAAACGGCGGGGGATGAAAAACTGTTTTTT | CASSIQTAGDEKLFF
- | 15 | - | TRBJ2-1 | TRBV18 | TGTGCCAGCTCACTTTTAATAGCGGACTACAATGAGCAGTTCTTC | CASSLLIADYNEQFF
- | 15 | - | TRBJ2-7 | TRBV27 | TGTGCCAGCAGTAACATTAACAGTAATACCTACGAGCAGTACTTC | CASSNINSNTYEQYF
- | 11 | - | TRBJ1-2 | TRBV4-2 | TGTGCCAGCAGCCAAGAGAGTTACTACACCTTC | CASSQESYYTF
- | 14 | TRBD1 | TRBJ1-2 | TRBV28 | TGTGCCAGCAGTTTGGGACAGGGCAAATATGGCTACACCTTC | CASSLGQGKYGYTF
- | 14 | - | TRBJ2-7 | TRBV11-2 | TGTGCCAGCAGCTTAGAGGGCAGGGGTTACGAGCAGTACTTC | CASSLEGRGYEQYF
- | 16 | TRBD2 | TRBJ2-3 | TRBV5-1 | TGCGCCAGCAGCTTGGGTGGACTAGCGGGAGGTTATACGCAGTATTTT | CASSLGGLAGGYTQYF
- | 16 | - | TRBJ1-3 | TRBV7-9 | TGTGCCAGCAGCCCCCTCGGGGGGAACTCTGGAAACACCATATATTTT | CASSPLGGNSGNTIYF
- | 14 | - | TRBJ1-6 | TRBV28 | TGTGCCAGCAGTTTCACAGTAAATAATTCACCCCTCCACTTT | CASSFTVNNSPLHF
- | 15 | TRBD1 | TRBJ1-1 | TRBV19 | TGTGCCAGTAGTATACAGGGGGCGAGCGACACTGAAGCTTTCTTT | CASSIQGASDTEAFF
- | 12 | - | TRBJ1-5 | TRBV10-2 | TGCGCCAGTGGCGGCCCGGGTCAGCCCCAGCATTTT | CASGGPGQPQHF